A single sample is the source of the 25 T cell receptor beta chains below, sequenced in a study of blood T cells in healthy people across ages. For the second PCR, which ran for roughly 6 to 12 cycles, a sample-barcoded 5' primer and a J-beta primer mix were used. TCRdb passed the 5' RACE reads through MiXCR, listing each CDR3 protein once. Of about 580,000 distinct CDR3 sequences listed, roughly 48% are singletons. The specimen sequenced was blood. These receptors all come from an elderly man in good health.

V and J are TRBV2 and TRBJ2-6; unclear D gene. The CDR3 loop spans 14 amino acids. Trimming shortened V by 4 bases and J by 5 bases, and 9 bases separated the two germline ends. Germline CDR1 reads SNHLY; CDR2 reads FYNNEI. Written as DNA, the CDR3 is TGTGCCAGCAGTGTCTTCAGTAGGGCCAACGTCCTGACTTTC. Translation: CASSVFSRANVLTF. Using reference TRBV2 and TRBJ2-6 for the parts outside the CDR3, the full variable domain is EPEVTQTPSHQVTQMGQEVILRCVPISNHLYFYWYRQILGQKVEFLVSFYNNEISEKSEIFDDQFSVERPDGSNFTLKIRSTKLEDSAMYFCASSVFSRANVLTFGAGSRLTVL.

This clonotype was detected a few times. The CDR3 DNA reads TGTGCCAGCAGCGGTCAAGCGGGGGGGCTGGATACGCAGTATTTT. This codes for CASSGQAGGLDTQYF. The rearrangement joins TRBV7-2 to TRBJ2-3; 10 positions match TRBD2. Germline values: CDR1 SGHTA, CDR2 FQGNSA. The CDR3 runs 15 residues. V shed 5 bases, J shed 6 bases, and the junction held 8 bases outside the gene matches.

This chain uses TRBV24-1 with TRBJ2-7; 8 nucleotides agree with TRBD2. Germline trimming cut 3 bases from V and 7 bases from J; bases unmatched to any gene: 4. Germline V gene data show CDR1 as KGHDR and CDR2 as SFDVKD. CDR3 size: 13 residues. DNA for the CDR3: TGTGCCACCAGTGATGGGACTAGAAGAGAGCAGTACTTC. Translation: CATSDGTRREQYF.

This chain joins TRBV9 and TRBJ2-3; a possible D gene is TRBD2 (5 bases). The CDR3 is 13 residues long. V lost 6 bases and J 4 bases, leaving 12 bases between the germline ends. Germline values: CDR1 SGDLS, CDR2 YYNGEE. In DNA form, the CDR3 reads TGTGCCAGCACCCTTTCCGGGGCAGATACGCAGTATTTT. It is translated as CASTLSGADTQYF.

The chain uses TRBV19 and TRBJ1-1; TRBD1 agrees at 7 bases. CDR1 LNHDA and CDR2 SQIVND come from the germline V gene (reference sequence). V trimming: 5 bases; J trimming: 0 bases; junction bases outside the gene matches: 6. The CDR3 is 15 residues long. The CDR3 reads CASSSTGAMNTEAFF. CDR3 nucleotides: TGTGCCAGTAGTTCCACAGGGGCCATGAACACTGAAGCTTTCTTT.

The chain has TRBV29-1 and TRBJ2-7, with 7 nucleotides matching TRBD1. The length of the CDR3 is 12 residues. Germline V gene sequence: CDR1 SQVTM, CDR2 ANQGSEA. The V and J ends lost 6 bases and 7 bases, in that order; junction bases with no gene match: 9. The CDR3 reads CSVQQGYNEQYF. CDR3 sequence (DNA): TGCAGCGTACAACAGGGGTACAATGAGCAGTACTTC.

The CDR3 sequence: CASSPRDSHNQPQHF. The DNA of the CDR3 is TGTGCCAGCAGTCCCAGGGACAGCCACAATCAGCCCCAGCATTTT. V and J are TRBV12-3 or TRBV12-4 and TRBJ1-5; 7 bases agree with TRBD1. V shed 5 bases, J shed 3 bases, and the junction held 7 bases outside the gene matches. The CDR3 sequence is 15 residues long.

This chain uses TRBV5-1 with TRBJ2-1, with a weak D call TRBD2 (6 bases). Germline lookup yields CDR1 SGHRS and CDR2 YFSETQ. The CDR3 extends over 17 amino acids. V was clipped by 4 bases and J by 0 bases, with 17 bases between them. CDR3 DNA sequence: TGCGCCAGCAGCCCCGGCCTAGCGACACCCTCCTACAATGAGCAGTTCTTC. Encoded protein: CASSPGLATPSYNEQFF.

This clonotype occurred a few times. The gene calls are TRBV9 and TRBJ2-5; 9 nucleotides align to TRBD1. V was clipped by 3 bases and J by 3 bases; unmatched bases: 6. The CDR3 consists of 15 residues. CDR1 and CDR2 from the germline V gene are SGDLS and YYNGEE. DNA of the CDR3: TGTGCCAGCAGCGCGAGAACAGGGGGCGAAGAGACCCAGTACTTC. Amino acids: CASSARTGGEETQYF.

The gene calls are TRBV21-1 and TRBJ2-1. TRBV21-1 is termed a pseudogene. The CDR3 covers 16 residues. The CDR3 sequence: CASSPHNESSYNEQFF. The CDR3 bases are TGTGCCAGCAGCCCCCATAACGAGAGCTCCTACAATGAGCAGTTCTTC.

This clonotype was counted many times. This rearrangement joins TRBV6-5 to TRBJ2-1; TRBD1 aligns across 10 bases. The CDR3 runs to 16 residues. CDR1 and CDR2 (germline): MNHEY, SVGAGI. Trimming at V came to 1 base and at J to 7 bases, leaving 7 bases not matched to a gene. DNA for the CDR3: TGTGCCAGCAGTTACTGGTTGGGACAGGGGAAGAATGAGCAGTTCTTC. It yields the protein CASSYWLGQGKNEQFF.

The table lists this clonotype with many counts. V and J are TRBV7-9 and TRBJ2-1, with 7 nucleotides matching TRBD2. The CDR3 sequence is 13 residues long. Per germline, CDR1 SEHNR and CDR2 FQNEAQ (reference sequence). With 0 bases clipped from V and 7 bases from J, the junction kept 0 bases outside the gene matches. This CDR3 is CASSLAGGNEQFF. The CDR3 DNA is TGTGCCAGCAGCTTAGCGGGGGGGAATGAGCAGTTCTTC. The full variable domain, in which reference TRBV7-9 and TRBJ2-1 provide the parts outside the CDR3, is DTGVSQNPRHKITKRGQNVTFRCDPISEHNRLYWYRQTLGQGPEFLTYFQNEAQLEKSRLLSDRFSAERPKGSFSTLEIQRTEQGDSAMYLCASSLAGGNEQFFGPGTRLTVL.

The V and J genes are TRBV7-9 and TRBJ2-5; 7 nucleotides align to TRBD1. Trimming cost V 1 base and J 3 bases; bases outside gene matches: 8. Germline V gene lookup returns CDR1 SEHNR and CDR2 FQNEAQ (reference sequence). This CDR3 spans 16 amino acids. The CDR3 here is CASSLDATGLEETQYF. For the CDR3, the DNA is TGTGCCAGCAGCTTAGATGCGACAGGGTTGGAAGAGACCCAGTACTTC.

This clonotype was seen a few times. The chain links TRBV5-1 to TRBJ2-5; D is uncertain. CDR1 and CDR2 (germline): SGHRS, YFSETQ. This CDR3 is built from 13 residues. V was pared by 2 bases and J by 5 bases, with 10 bases between. This CDR3 is CASSFGRAETQYF. The DNA of the CDR3 is TGCGCCAGCAGCTTTGGTCGGGCGGAGACCCAGTACTTC. Full variable domain (rest looked up from reference TRBV5-1 and TRBJ2-5): KAGVTQTPRYLIKTRGQQVTLSCSPISGHRSVSWYQQTPGQGLQFLFEYFSETQRNKGNFPGRFSGRQFSNSRSEMNVSTLELGDSALYLCASSFGRAETQYFGPGTRLLVL.

V gene TRBV20-1 combines with J gene TRBJ1-2; D gene unclear. Trimming pared 2 bases from V and 8 bases from J, leaving 18 bases between. Germline lookup yields CDR1 DFQATT and CDR2 SNEGSKA (reference sequence). This CDR3 region has 14 residues. The CDR3 is CSARTLWGERGYTF. In DNA, the CDR3 is TGCAGTGCTAGAACCCTTTGGGGTGAGAGGGGCTACACCTTC.

V and J are TRBV4-3 and TRBJ2-1, with 10 bases identical to TRBD2. The CDR3 spans 17 residues. Germline CDR1 is LGHNA and CDR2 is YSLEER. Losses at the gene ends were 4 bases for V and 2 bases for J; bases not matched to a gene: 8. CDR3 protein: CASSLEREGRTYNEQFF. The CDR3 DNA is TGCGCCAGCAGCCTCGAGCGGGAGGGCCGGACCTACAATGAGCAGTTCTTC.

This sequence joins TRBV12-3 or TRBV12-4 and TRBJ2-2, with D maybe TRBD2 (5 bases). The CDR3 spans 14 residues. With 6 bases removed from V and 2 bases from J, the gap between germline ends came to 10 bases. DNA for the CDR3: TGTGCCAGCAGACGCCGGGGAAACACCGGGGAGCTGTTTTTT. Translating it yields CASRRRGNTGELFF.

This clonotype has more than one count but fewer than ten. The germline gene is not matched at one end of the junction; a read error may be the cause. This rearrangement joins TRBV7-7 to TRBJ2-1; a possible D gene is TRBD2 (5 bases). CDR1 is SSHAT and CDR2 is FNYEAQ in the germline V gene (reference sequence). This CDR3 is 13 amino acids long. The CDR3 here is CASSLSDGDEQFF. Here the CDR3 DNA reads TGTGCTAGCAGCTTATCAGACGGGGATGAGCAGTTCTTC.

In its sample, this clonotype was seen a few times. This chain connects TRBV10-1 to TRBJ2-1; D is perhaps TRBD1 or TRBD2 (5 bases each). CDR1 WNHNN and CDR2 SYGVQD come from the germline V gene (reference sequence). Trimming left V 10 bases short and J 4 bases short, with 17 bases between. The CDR3 is 14 residues long. CDR3 bases: TGCGCCATCAATAGCCCGGGACGGTACAATGAGCAGTTCTTC. Its translation: CAINSPGRYNEQFF.

This clonotype was picked up a small number of times. The chain recombines TRBV3-1 with TRBJ2-7; 7 bases map to TRBD2. CDR1 LGHDT and CDR2 YNNKEL come from the germline V gene (reference sequence). The CDR3 contains 13 residues. Trimming cost V 4 bases and J 3 bases; bases outside gene matches: 3. The CDR3 spells CASSPGLVYEQYF. Written as DNA, the CDR3 is TGTGCCAGCAGCCCAGGACTAGTCTACGAGCAGTACTTC.

The chain is built from TRBV6-2 or TRBV6-3 and TRBJ2-1; 8 nucleotides agree with TRBD2. The CDR3 runs to 19 residues. Per the germline V gene, CDR1 is MNHEY and CDR2 is SVGEGT. V shed 6 bases and J 8 bases; nucleotides not matched to a gene: 24. In DNA, the CDR3 is TGTGCCAGCAGGGATACGGGGGGGGCCACTAGAGTCCCCGGGGATGAGCAGTTCTTC. It codes for CASRDTGGATRVPGDEQFF.

This clonotype occurred a few times. The chain employs TRBV7-2 and TRBJ2-5, with no clear D. The V end was cut by 3 bases, the J end by 5 bases, with 13 bases between. CDR3 length equals 14 residues. Germline loops: CDR1 SGHTA, CDR2 FQGNSA. CDR3 bases: TGTGCCAGCAGCTTGGCGCACAGCTCCGAGACCCAGTACTTC. It specifies CASSLAHSSETQYF.

This clonotype was observed a handful of times. This sequence joins TRBV27 and TRBJ2-1; possibly TRBD1 for D (6 bases). CDR1 and CDR2 from the germline V gene are MNHEY and SMNVEV (reference sequence). V lost 8 bases and J 6 bases, leaving 26 bases between the germline ends. This CDR3 region has 17 residues. CDR3 residues: CASASLVGAIRSNEQFF. The CDR3, as DNA: TGTGCCAGCGCCTCTCTGGTGGGGGCAATTCGGTCCAATGAGCAGTTCTTC.

As regards this clonotype: Compared with germline, one end of the junction differs, possibly owing to a read error. The J gene is TRBJ2-5, the V gene TRBV20-1; TRBD1 aligns across 7 bases. Germline CDR1 DFQATT, CDR2 SNEGSKA (reference sequence). This CDR3 has 14 amino acids. The CDR3, as DNA: TGCAGAGCTAGAGACCCCGGGACAGAAGAGACCCAGTACTTC. Protein product: CRARDPGTEETQYF.

The table lists this clonotype with a few counts. The chain couples TRBV7-2 to TRBJ2-7, with 9 positions matching TRBD1. Looked up from germline, CDR1 is SGHTA and CDR2 is FQGNSA. J gave up 0 bases and V 5 bases, and 8 bases lay outside the gene matches. The CDR3 is 16 amino acids. For the CDR3, the DNA is TGTGCCAGCAGCCCATACCGGACAGGGGCCTCCTACGAGCAGTACTTC. Translation: CASSPYRTGASYEQYF.